The 18 T cell receptor beta chains presented below share a single source sample, sequenced in a study of T cells in Graves' hyperthyroidism and ophthalmopathy. The CDR3 regions of TCR beta were amplified from RNA transcripts. The study used the HTBI primer set for a first-round RT-PCR of the TCR CDR3. TCRdb reprocessed the multiplex PCR reads with MiXCR, giving one entry per CDR3 protein. The data show about 420,000 distinct CDR3 sequences, roughly 15% seen once. Material for sequencing was blood. These receptors came from a woman aged 18-29 years with Graves' hyperthyroidism.

This clonotype was counted at least ten times. The chain employs TRBV20-1 and TRBJ2-7; 9 nucleotides agree with TRBD2. In germline, CDR1 is DFQATT, CDR2 SNEGSKA (reference sequence). The CDR3 is made up of 16 amino acids. The junction had 12 bases not matched to a gene; V was cut back by 0 bases and J by 6 bases. Here the CDR3 DNA reads TGCAGTGCTAGAGACCCCGGATCGCGGGAGGGCGTCGAGCAGTACTTC. Translated: CSARDPGSREGVEQYF.

This clonotype was counted many times. The J gene is TRBJ1-5, the V gene TRBV30; TRBD1 matches at 8 bases. The V and J ends lost 5 bases and 4 bases, in that order; junction bases with no gene match: 7. CDR1 and CDR2 (germline): GTSNPN, SVGIG (reference sequence). The CDR3 length is 14 residues. The CDR3 here is CAWGTGQGNQPQHF. Here the CDR3 DNA reads TGTGCCTGGGGGACCGGACAGGGAAATCAGCCCCAGCATTTT. Full variable domain (missing parts from reference TRBV30 and TRBJ1-5): SQTIHQWPATLVQPVGSPLSLECTVEGTSNPNLYWYRQAAGRGLQLLFYSVGIGQISSEVPQNLSASRPQDRQFILSSKKLLLSDSGFYLCAWGTGQGNQPQHFGDGTRLSIL.

There are many counts of this clonotype. One junction end disagrees with the germline gene, perhaps due to a read error. The gene calls are TRBV5-1 and TRBJ2-1, with D tentatively TRBD1 (5 bases). The CDR3 runs 13 residues. Per germline, CDR1 SGHRS and CDR2 YFSETQ. DNA of the CDR3: TGCGCCGGCAGCAGGACACGCTACAATGAGCAGTTCTTC. It specifies CAGSRTRYNEQFF.

This clonotype appeared many times. V is TRBV10-3 and J is TRBJ2-5, with TRBD2 matching over 11 bases. CDR3 size: 14 residues. J was trimmed by 2 bases and V by 5 bases; bases with no gene match: 1. Germline V gives CDR1 ENHRY, CDR2 SYGVKD. The CDR3 region has the DNA TGTGCCATCAGTCGGACTAGCGGGCAAGAGACCCAGTACTTC. Protein: CAISRTSGQETQYF.

This clonotype has only a few counts. The chain combines TRBV7-2 with TRBJ2-5; D is uncertain. The CDR3 is 14 amino acids. V was cut by 1 base and J by 1 base, with 7 bases left in between. Per the germline V gene, CDR1 is SGHTA and CDR2 is FQGNSA. Here the CDR3 reads CASSLGMAQETQYF. CDR3 coding DNA: TGTGCCAGCAGCTTAGGGATGGCCCAAGAGACCCAGTACTTC.

This clonotype has more than one count but fewer than ten. V is TRBV7-9 and J is TRBJ2-1; 11 nucleotides align to TRBD2. The CDR3 is 18 amino acids. Germline V gene lookup returns CDR1 SEHNR and CDR2 FQNEAQ (reference sequence). After removal of 3 bases from V and 6 bases from J, the junction contained 13 bases not matched to a gene. CDR3 sequence: CASSFRSGGLAEINEQFF. CDR3 nucleotides: TGTGCCAGCAGCTTTCGTTCCGGGGGACTAGCGGAAATCAATGAGCAGTTCTTC. Filled out from reference TRBV7-9 and TRBJ2-1, the complete variable domain reads DTGVSQNPRHKITKRGQNVTFRCDPISEHNRLYWYRQTLGQGPEFLTYFQNEAQLEKSRLLSDRFSAERPKGSFSTLEIQRTEQGDSAMYLCASSFRSGGLAEINEQFFGPGTRLTVL.

This clonotype has more than one count but fewer than ten. This sequence joins TRBV30 and TRBJ1-2, with no clear D. CDR1 GTSNPN and CDR2 SVGIG come from the germline V gene (reference sequence). Between the trimmed V and J ends, which lost 0 bases and 8 bases, there was a span of 10 bases. The CDR3 runs 12 residues. CDR3 sequence: CAWSVLLEGYTF. Written as DNA, the CDR3 is TGTGCCTGGAGTGTACTCCTCGAGGGCTACACCTTC.

In its sample, this clonotype was seen many times. The rearrangement links TRBV27 to TRBJ1-1, with unresolved D. Germline V lookup: CDR1 MNHEY, CDR2 SMNVEV (reference sequence). The CDR3 consists of 11 residues. The V end lost 3 bases, the J end lost 9 bases, and 8 bases lay between the germline ends. The CDR3 coding sequence is TGTGCCAGCAGTTTTGGAATTCAAGCTTTCTTT. Its protein product is CASSFGIQAFF.

This clonotype came up many times. V is TRBV20-1 and J is TRBJ2-7; 11 bases align to TRBD2. J gave up 3 bases and V 3 bases, and 4 bases lay outside the gene matches. CDR1 is DFQATT, CDR2 SNEGSKA, per germline (reference sequence). The CDR3 loop spans 14 amino acids. The CDR3 spells CSASTSGGIYEQYF. CDR3 DNA sequence: TGCAGTGCTAGTACTAGCGGGGGCATCTACGAGCAGTACTTC.

This clonotype was counted between two and nine times. The CDR3 reads CASSQDEVTTQYF. The CDR3 DNA reads as TGTGCCAGCAGCCAAGATGAAGTCACGACCCAGTACTTC. This rearrangement joins TRBV14 to TRBJ2-5; D is unclear. There are 13 residues in the CDR3. Trimming took 0 bases from V and 7 from J, leaving 9 bases between them. Per the germline V gene, CDR1 is SGHDN and CDR2 is FVKESK.

This clonotype was recorded at least ten times. The rearrangement links TRBV11-2 to TRBJ2-7; D is unclear. V was pared by 3 bases and J by 0 bases, with 12 bases between. The CDR3 is 15 residues long. CDR1 is SGHAT and CDR2 is FQNNGV in the germline V gene. In nucleotides, the CDR3 is TGTGCCAGCAGCTTTTCTCCAGCAAGCTCCTACGAGCAGTACTTC. Protein: CASSFSPASSYEQYF.

This chain joins TRBV29-1 and TRBJ2-7, with TRBD2 as a possible D gene (5 bases). The CDR3 is made up of 15 amino acids. The ends were cut back, 6 bases at V and 7 bases at J, with 25 bases in the middle. Germline V CDR1 and CDR2: SQVTM, ANQGSEA. The CDR3 sequence is CSVHPAGGESGEQYF. CDR3 coding DNA: TGCAGCGTCCACCCGGCGGGCGGTGAGTCGGGAGAGCAGTACTTC.

This clonotype was recorded once. A much larger clone sits a single nucleotide away, making a read error possible. This chain uses TRBV20-1 with TRBJ2-7, with unresolved D. Germline CDR1 reads DFQATT; CDR2 reads SNEGSKA (reference sequence). This CDR3 spans 12 amino acids. Here the CDR3 DNA reads TGCGGTGCTAGAGCCTCGGCGTACGAGCAGTACTTC. Translated: CGARASAYEQYF.

This clonotype was seen a few times. The V call is TRBV7-9, the J call TRBJ1-1, with D perhaps matching TRBD1 (6 bases). The CDR3 contains 16 residues. Per the germline V gene, CDR1 is SEHNR and CDR2 is FQNEAQ (reference sequence). The ends were cut back, 3 bases at V and 9 bases at J, with 23 bases in the middle. The CDR3 DNA is TGTGCCAGCAGCTTTGAAGAGAGTTGGGGGGCAGCAAAAGCTTTCTTT. This encodes CASSFEESWGAAKAFF.

This clonotype was observed many times. The rearrangement links TRBV12-3 or TRBV12-4 to TRBJ1-2; the D gene is possibly TRBD1 (5 bases). The CDR3 is 14 residues long. V gave up 5 bases and J gave up 5 bases, with 15 bases separating them. The DNA of the CDR3 is TGTGCCAGCAGTCAGAAGGGGTTTGGGTATGGCTACACCTTC. Amino acid sequence: CASSQKGFGYGYTF.

In this sample, this clonotype turned up many times. The chain employs TRBV12-3 or TRBV12-4 and TRBJ2-5; 9 nucleotides align to TRBD2. J gave up 5 bases and V 3 bases, and 10 bases lay outside the gene matches. The CDR3 is 16 amino acids. This chain's CDR3 is CASSLVLSGRGETQYF. CDR3 in DNA: TGTGCCAGCAGTTTGGTTCTTAGCGGGAGAGGGGAGACCCAGTACTTC.

This clonotype was detected many times. The chain has TRBV12-3 or TRBV12-4 and TRBJ1-1; D is unclear. V lost 3 bases, J lost 5 bases, and 10 bases lay in between. The CDR3 is 13 amino acids. Here the CDR3 reads CASSFGLATEAFF. CDR3 sequence (DNA): TGTGCCAGCAGTTTTGGGTTGGCAACTGAAGCTTTCTTT.

This clonotype was found many times. The CDR3 here is CASSLVSVGEETQYF. The CDR3 DNA sequence: TGTGCCAGCAGCTTAGTTAGTGTCGGGGAAGAGACCCAGTACTTC. The rearrangement uses TRBV5-4 and TRBJ2-5; the D gene is possibly TRBD2 (5 bases). The CDR3 runs to 15 residues. The germline V gene has CDR1 SGHNT and CDR2 YYREEE (reference sequence). Trimming pared 2 bases from V and 3 bases from J, leaving 14 bases between.